This entry lists 28 T cell receptor beta chains sequenced from one sample in a study of shared T cell receptors in the human thymus. Clones were sequenced by immunoSEQ multiplex PCR, and TCRdb holds only the in-frame ones, with some missing. The data hold approximately 490,000 clones, with approximately 78% observed a single time. This same sample was also part of a study on human thymus T cells.

Sequenced: thymocytes. The receptor set was obtained from a boy in the first two years of life with a congenital heart defect.

The rearrangement joins TRBV14 to TRBJ2-7, with D possibly matching TRBD2 (5 bases). V was pared by 3 bases and J by 7 bases, with 19 bases between. Germline V gene lookup returns CDR1 SGHDN and CDR2 FVKESK. The CDR3 covers 15 residues. CDR3 nucleotide sequence: TGTGCCAGCAGCCAGGTCTACGGAGGATTTTTGGAGCAGTACTTC. Residues: CASSQVYGGFLEQYF. The full variable domain, its missing parts supplied by reference TRBV14 and TRBJ2-7, is EAGVTQFPSHSVIEKGQTVTLRCDPISGHDNLYWYRRVMGKEIKFLLHFVKESKQDESGMPNNRFLAERTGGTYSTLKVQPAELEDSGVYFCASSQVYGGFLEQYFGPGTRLTVT.

V gene TRBV2 combines with J gene TRBJ2-5, with D maybe TRBD2 (5 bases). The J call may be mistaken, given a closer DNA end match to TRBJ2-7. This CDR3 spans 14 amino acids. Germline-derived CDR1 and CDR2 are SNHLY and FYNNEI. The DNA of the CDR3 is TGTGCCAGCAGTGAAAGGCCGGGAACCTACGAGCAGTACTTC. Its translation is CASSERPGTYEQYF.

The rearrangement links TRBV5-6 to TRBJ2-3, with unresolved D. The CDR3 has 17 amino acids. Deletions cut 0 bases from V and 5 bases from J, with 19 bases between. Germline lookup yields CDR1 SGHDT and CDR2 YYEEEE. CDR3 nucleotide sequence: TGTGCCAGCAGCTTGGGGGTTGCGGTTGGATTAAGAGATACGCAGTATTTT. Translating it yields CASSLGVAVGLRDTQYF.

This chain connects TRBV29-1 to TRBJ2-2, with D possibly TRBD2 on 5 matching bases. The V gene's germline CDR1 is SQVTM and CDR2 ANQGSEA. This CDR3 is 14 amino acids long. V was clipped by 4 bases and J by 4 bases, with 13 bases between them. The CDR3 DNA follows: TGCAGCGTTGTAAGGGAGTCGGGCACCGGGGAGCTGTTTTTT. Amino acids: CSVVRESGTGELFF.

V gene TRBV7-2 combines with J gene TRBJ1-5, with TRBD1 as a possible D gene (5 bases). CDR1 and CDR2 from the germline V gene are SGHTA and FQGNSA. Deletions cut 7 bases from V and 4 bases from J, with 11 bases between. This CDR3 has 13 residues. CDR3 nucleotides: TGTGCCAGCACTACAAAGGGGAATCAGCCCCAGCATTTT. This translates into CASTTKGNQPQHF.

The chain combines TRBV5-4 with TRBJ1-2, with D perhaps matching TRBD1 (5 bases). Germline V gene data show CDR1 as SGHNT and CDR2 as YYREEE (reference sequence). There are 16 residues in the CDR3. V lost 0 bases to trimming and J lost 4 bases, with 16 bases between them. The CDR3 reads CASSLEPGRPLYGYTF. As DNA, the CDR3 is TGTGCCAGCAGCTTGGAGCCAGGGCGGCCCCTCTATGGCTACACCTTC.

As regards this clone: The junction does not match germline at one end; this may be a read error. Here the CDR3 reads CASSPHDRASGGDF. The CDR3 DNA reads TGTGCCAGCTCACCACACGACAGAGCCTCAGGTGGGGACTTC. The genes are TRBV18 and TRBJ2-7; TRBD1 might be the D (5 bases). The CDR3 totals 14 residues. The germline V gene has CDR1 KGHSH and CDR2 LQKENI.

This clone was seen only a few times. The rearrangement uses TRBV28 and TRBJ2-1; TRBD1 aligns across 11 bases. V lost 10 bases to trimming and J lost 0 bases; unmatched junction nucleotides: 11. There are 17 residues in the CDR3. The germline gives CDR1 MDHEN, CDR2 SYDVKM. This CDR3 is CAIPGQGVNSSYNEQFF. The CDR3 bases are TGTGCCATCCCGGGACAGGGGGTGAATAGCTCCTACAATGAGCAGTTCTTC. Together with reference TRBV28 and TRBJ2-1, the CDR3 gives the full variable domain: DVKVTQSSRYLVKRTGEKVFLECVQDMDHENMFWYRQDPGLGLRLIYFSYDVKMKEKGDIPEGYSVSREKKERFSLILESASTNQTSMYLCAIPGQGVNSSYNEQFFGPGTRLTVL.

This chain uses TRBV7-8 with TRBJ1-4; D might be TRBD1 (6 bases). Trimming cost V 4 bases and J 0 bases, with 12 bases left between them. The CDR3 extends over 16 amino acids. Germline lookup yields CDR1 SGHVS and CDR2 FQNEAQ. The CDR3: CASSSEGGATNEKLFF. The CDR3 region has the DNA TGTGCCAGCAGCTCTGAAGGGGGGGCAACTAATGAAAAACTGTTTTTT.

This rearrangement joins TRBV30 to TRBJ2-3, with 11 nucleotides matching TRBD2. The germline V gene has CDR1 GTSNPN and CDR2 SVGIG (reference sequence). This CDR3 spans 16 amino acids. V shed 2 bases and J 3 bases; nucleotides not matched to a gene: 7. Here the CDR3 DNA reads TGTGCCTGGAGTTCAACTAGCGGGAGCTCAACAGATACGCAGTATTTT. Translation: CAWSSTSGSSTDTQYF.

The sample holds a few counts of this clone. The chain uses TRBV25-1 and TRBJ2-3; 13 nucleotides match TRBD2. Germline V gene lookup returns CDR1 MGHDK and CDR2 SYGVNS. Germline trimming cut 4 bases from V and 4 bases from J; bases unmatched to any gene: 5. The length of the CDR3 is 16 residues. The CDR3 loop reads CASSGTSGRGADTQYF. The DNA of the CDR3 is TGTGCCAGCAGTGGGACTAGCGGGAGAGGTGCAGATACGCAGTATTTT.

The rearrangement joins TRBV6-5 to TRBJ2-7; 12 nucleotides agree with TRBD1. Losses at the gene ends were 0 bases for V and 6 bases for J; bases not matched to a gene: 6. Germline V CDR1 and CDR2: MNHEY, SVGAGI. The CDR3 totals 16 residues. DNA for the CDR3: TGTGCCAGCAGTTACTCAGACCGGGACAGGGGGCCCGAGCAGTACTTC. Residues: CASSYSDRDRGPEQYF.

The rearrangement uses TRBV25-1 and TRBJ1-5; TRBD1 agrees at 9 bases. This CDR3 is built from 16 residues. The trim removed 4 bases at V and 2 bases at J, leaving 6 bases unmatched. Germline assignment: CDR1 MGHDK and CDR2 SYGVNS. CDR3 sequence: CASSGKQGAGNQPQHF. The CDR3 DNA is TGTGCCAGCAGTGGAAAACAGGGGGCAGGCAATCAGCCCCAGCATTTT.

V gene TRBV2 combines with J gene TRBJ2-3; D gene ambiguous. The CDR3 contains 14 residues. Trimming took off 4 bases at V and 1 base at J, with 9 bases between the two ends. Germline V gene data show CDR1 as SNHLY and CDR2 as FYNNEI. CDR3 nucleotides: TGTGCCAGCAGTGTGGGCCAGGGCACAGATACGCAGTATTTT. Translation: CASSVGQGTDTQYF.

The chain employs TRBV7-9 and TRBJ1-3; maybe TRBD1 (5 bases). Germline loops: CDR1 SEHNR, CDR2 FQNEAQ (reference sequence). Between the trimmed V and J ends, which lost 5 bases and 0 bases, there was a span of 14 bases. CDR3 length: 16 residues. CDR3 loop: CASSPSTADSGNTIYF. CDR3 coding DNA: TGTGCCAGCAGCCCCTCGACAGCCGACTCTGGAAACACCATATATTTT.

The chain links TRBV10-2 to TRBJ2-7; TRBD2 is a possible D gene (6 bases). CDR3 length: 15 residues. The V gene's germline CDR1 is WSHSY and CDR2 SAAADI. The ends were cut back, 4 bases at V and 0 bases at J, with 13 bases in the middle. The CDR3 DNA reads as TGCGCCAGCAGTGTGGGAGGTGCGCACTCCTACGAGCAGTACTTC. This codes for CASSVGGAHSYEQYF.

This clone was found a few times. V usage is TRBV27 and J usage is TRBJ2-3; 7 positions agree with TRBD2. The J segment lost 0 bases and the V segment lost 2 bases, leaving 11 bases of the junction unmatched. This CDR3 has 18 residues. Per germline, CDR1 MNHEY and CDR2 SMNVEV (reference sequence). This chain's CDR3 is CASSLGGVPNPSTDTQYF. CDR3 DNA sequence: TGTGCCAGCAGTTTAGGGGGGGTGCCGAACCCTAGCACAGATACGCAGTATTTT.

The gene calls are TRBV25-1 and TRBJ2-3; 10 bases align to TRBD1. The CDR3 has 15 residues. Germline CDR1 MGHDK, CDR2 SYGVNS. V dropped 8 bases and J dropped 4; count of bases not matched to a gene: 9. Here the CDR3 DNA reads TGTGCCAGCGGCCGGACAGGGGGGGTCCCAGATACGCAGTATTTT. It is translated as CASGRTGGVPDTQYF.

The chain joins TRBV4-3 to TRBJ2-1, with 9 positions matching TRBD2. The CDR3 extends over 17 amino acids. V lost 0 bases and J lost 0; bases outside the gene matches: 3. Germline CDR1 and CDR2: LGHNA and YSLEER. The CDR3 loop reads CASSQDGSGSSYNEQFF. CDR3 nucleotide sequence: TGCGCCAGCAGCCAAGACGGTAGCGGGAGCTCCTACAATGAGCAGTTCTTC.

This clone showed up just once. The junction departs from the called germline gene at one end, perhaps through a read error. The genes are TRBV9 and TRBJ1-2, with 8 bases matching TRBD1. The CDR3 sequence is 14 residues long. CDR1 is SGDLS and CDR2 is YYNGEE in the germline V gene. For the CDR3, the DNA is TGTGCCAGCAGCGACGGGACAGGTCCCTATGGCTACACTTTC. This gives the protein CASSDGTGPYGYTF.

The chain recombines TRBV9 with TRBJ2-1; a possible D gene is TRBD1 (6 bases). The CDR3 length is 12 residues. V lost 3 bases to trimming and J lost 10 bases, with 11 bases between them. Germline values: CDR1 SGDLS, CDR2 YYNGEE. CDR3 in amino acids: CASSEQGAEQFF. For the CDR3, the DNA is TGTGCCAGCAGCGAACAGGGAGCAGAGCAGTTCTTC.

The rearrangement uses TRBV21-1 and TRBJ2-1; the tabulated D call, TRBD2, remains unverified against the DNA. TRBV21-1 counts as a pseudogene. This CDR3 has 18 residues. The CDR3 nucleotides read TGTGCCAGCAGCCAAAGGGGGACTAGCGGGACCGCCTACAATGAGCAGTTCTTC. Residues: CASSQRGTSGTAYNEQFF.

The chain couples TRBV6-6 to TRBJ2-1; 7 nucleotides align to TRBD2. Germline values: CDR1 MNHNY, CDR2 SVGAGI (reference sequence). CDR3 length equals 14 residues. With 2 bases clipped from V and 9 bases from J, the junction kept 7 bases outside the gene matches. The CDR3 spells CASSYVREAGEQFF. CDR3 DNA: TGTGCCAGCAGTTACGTCCGGGAGGCGGGTGAGCAGTTCTTC.

This chain connects TRBV7-8 to TRBJ1-1; 9 nucleotides agree with TRBD1. The ends lost 5 bases at V and 1 base at J; junction bases unmatched: 11. CDR1 SGHVS and CDR2 FQNEAQ come from the germline V gene. CDR3 length equals 17 residues. CDR3 protein: CASSPRRDREENTEAFF. CDR3 in DNA: TGTGCCAGCAGCCCTAGGCGGGACAGGGAAGAGAACACTGAAGCTTTCTTT. The whole variable domain, remainder taken from reference TRBV7-8 and TRBJ1-1, is GAGVSQSPRYKVAKRGQDVALRCDPISGHVSLFWYQQALGQGPEFLTYFQNEAQLDKSGLPSDRFFAERPEGSVSTLKIQRTQQEDSAVYLCASSPRRDREENTEAFFGQGTRLTVV.

This clone has more than one count but fewer than ten. This rearrangement joins TRBV4-1 to TRBJ2-2; TRBD2 aligns across 7 bases. With V trimmed by 3 bases and J by 0 bases, 7 bases remained unmatched. CDR1 MGHRA and CDR2 YSYEKL come from the germline V gene. The CDR3 has 17 amino acids. CDR3 sequence: CASSQVAGAANTGELFF. CDR3 DNA: TGCGCCAGCAGCCAGGTAGCGGGCGCTGCGAACACCGGGGAGCTGTTTTTT.

The V and J genes are TRBV5-6 and TRBJ2-3, with 7 bases identical to TRBD1. V gave up 4 bases and J gave up 5 bases; unmatched junction bases: 4. Germline V gene data show CDR1 as SGHDT and CDR2 as YYEEEE. The CDR3 contains 13 residues. The CDR3 region is CASSRQGIDTQYF. The CDR3 region has the DNA TGTGCCAGCAGCCGACAGGGCATAGATACGCAGTATTTT.

This chain connects TRBV5-4 to TRBJ2-2, with TRBD1 identical over 7 bases. With V trimmed by 1 base and J by 4 bases, 10 bases remained unmatched. Germline V gene data show CDR1 as SGHNT and CDR2 as YYREEE (reference sequence). The CDR3 loop spans 17 amino acids. The CDR3 region has the DNA TGTGCCAGCAGCTTGAGGTGGGGACAGACCCTCACCGGGGAGCTGTTTTTT. Residues: CASSLRWGQTLTGELFF.

The CDR3 here is CASSTGAEAFF. The CDR3 nucleotides read TGTGCCAGTTCGACAGGGGCTGAAGCTTTCTTT. The chain uses TRBV19 and TRBJ1-1; TRBD1 matches at 8 bases. The CDR3 has 11 amino acids. V shed 8 bases and J 6 bases; nucleotides not matched to a gene: 2. Germline V gene data show CDR1 as LNHDA and CDR2 as SQIVND (reference sequence).